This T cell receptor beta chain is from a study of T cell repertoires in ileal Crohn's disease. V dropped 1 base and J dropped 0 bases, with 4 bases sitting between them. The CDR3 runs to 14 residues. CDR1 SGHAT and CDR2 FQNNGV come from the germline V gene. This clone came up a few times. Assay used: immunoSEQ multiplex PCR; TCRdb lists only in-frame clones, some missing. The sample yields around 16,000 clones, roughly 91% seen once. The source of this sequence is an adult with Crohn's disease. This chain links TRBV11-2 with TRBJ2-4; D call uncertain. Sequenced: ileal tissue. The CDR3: CASSLALAKNIQYF. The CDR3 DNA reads TGTGCCAGCAGCTTAGCGTTAGCCAAAAACATTCAGTACTTC.